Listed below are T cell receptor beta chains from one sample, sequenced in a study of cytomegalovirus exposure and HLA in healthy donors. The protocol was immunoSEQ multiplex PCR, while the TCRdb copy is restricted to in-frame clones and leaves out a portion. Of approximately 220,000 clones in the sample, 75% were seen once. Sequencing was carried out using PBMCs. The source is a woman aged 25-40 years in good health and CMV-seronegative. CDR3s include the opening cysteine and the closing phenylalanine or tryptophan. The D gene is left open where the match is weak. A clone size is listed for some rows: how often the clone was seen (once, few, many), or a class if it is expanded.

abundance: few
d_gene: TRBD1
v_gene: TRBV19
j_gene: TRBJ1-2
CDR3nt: TGTGCCAGTAGTATGAGGCGGGACAGGTGGAACTATGGCTACACCTTC
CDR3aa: CASSMRRDRWNYGYTF

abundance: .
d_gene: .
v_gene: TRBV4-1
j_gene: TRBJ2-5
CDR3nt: TGCGCCAGCAGCCAAGCCGTAGCGGAAGCCGAAGGGGAGACCCAGTACTTC
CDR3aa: CASSQAVAEAEGETQYF

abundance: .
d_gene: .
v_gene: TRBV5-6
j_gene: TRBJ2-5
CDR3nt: TGTGCCAGCAGCTTCCGGACTGGAGAGACCCAGTACTTC
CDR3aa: CASSFRTGETQYF

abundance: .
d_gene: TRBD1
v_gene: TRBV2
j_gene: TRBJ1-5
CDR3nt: TGTGCCAGCAGCGGCGACCGGCAGGGGGGAAGTCAGCCCCAGCATTTT
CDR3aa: CASSGDRQGGSQPQHF

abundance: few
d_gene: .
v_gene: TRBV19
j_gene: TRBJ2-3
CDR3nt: TGTGCCAGTAGACAGGGTGAGGGCACAGATACGCAGTATTTT
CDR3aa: CASRQGEGTDTQYF

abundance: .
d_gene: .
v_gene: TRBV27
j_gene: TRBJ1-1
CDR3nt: TGTGCCAGCAGCCTAGGACAGAACACTGAAGCTTTCTTT
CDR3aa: CASSLGQNTEAFF

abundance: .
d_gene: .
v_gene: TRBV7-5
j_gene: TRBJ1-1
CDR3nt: TGTGCCAGCAGCTCCGGACAGGGGGAGTTGGAAGCTTTCTTT
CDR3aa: CASSSGQGELEAFF

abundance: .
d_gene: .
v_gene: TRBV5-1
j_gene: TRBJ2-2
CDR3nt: TGCGCCAGCAGGGACTTACTCACCGGGGAGCTGTTTTTT
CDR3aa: CASRDLLTGELFF

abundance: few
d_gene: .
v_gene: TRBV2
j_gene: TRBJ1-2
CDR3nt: TGTGCCAGCAGCCCACCGGGTCCCTATGGCTACACCTTC
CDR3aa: CASSPPGPYGYTF

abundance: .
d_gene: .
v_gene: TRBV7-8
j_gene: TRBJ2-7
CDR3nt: TGTGCCAGCAGCTTAGCGACAAACAGATACGAGCAGTACTTC
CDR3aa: CASSLATNRYEQYF

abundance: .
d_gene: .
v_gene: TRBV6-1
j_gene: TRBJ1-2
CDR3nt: TGTGCCAGCAGTGAAGAGTGGGGGGGCGCCGACCTCTACACCTTC
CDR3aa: CASSEEWGGADLYTF

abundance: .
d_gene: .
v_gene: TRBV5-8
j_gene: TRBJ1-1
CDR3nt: TGTGCCAGCAGGCTCCCAACAGGAAACACTGAAGCTTTCTTT
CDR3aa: CASRLPTGNTEAFF

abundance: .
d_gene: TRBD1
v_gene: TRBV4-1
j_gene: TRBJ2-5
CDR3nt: TGCGCCAGCAGCCGACAGGGGTACCAAGAGACCCAGTACTTC
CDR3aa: CASSRQGYQETQYF

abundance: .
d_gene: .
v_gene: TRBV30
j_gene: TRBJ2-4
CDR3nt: TGTGCCTGGAGGTACGGGGATAGAAACATTCAGTACTTC
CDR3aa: CAWRYGDRNIQYF

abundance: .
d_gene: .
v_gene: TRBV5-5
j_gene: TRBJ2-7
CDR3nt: TGTGCCAGCAGCTTGGTCCTTTACGAGCAGTACTTC
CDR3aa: CASSLVLYEQYF

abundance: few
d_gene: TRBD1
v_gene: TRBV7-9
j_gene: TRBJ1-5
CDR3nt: TGTGCCAGCAGCTCGGGACAGGGGTATCAGCCCCAGCATTTT
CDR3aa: CASSSGQGYQPQHF

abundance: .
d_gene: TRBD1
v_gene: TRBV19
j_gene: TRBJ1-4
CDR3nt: TGTGCCAGTAGTGGGAGGACAGGGGAAAAACTGTTTTTT
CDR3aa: CASSGRTGEKLFF

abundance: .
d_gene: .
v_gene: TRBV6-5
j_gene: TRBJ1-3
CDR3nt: TGTGCCAGCAGACTCACAGTGAACTCTGGAAACACCATATATTTT
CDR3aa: CASRLTVNSGNTIYF

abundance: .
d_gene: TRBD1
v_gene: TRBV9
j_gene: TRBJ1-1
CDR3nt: TGTGCCAGCAGCAGGGGACAGGGGGCCGGTGAAGCTTTCTTT
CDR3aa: CASSRGQGAGEAFF

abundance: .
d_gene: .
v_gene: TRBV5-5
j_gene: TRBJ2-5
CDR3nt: TGTGCCAGCAGCGTTAAAGAGGCCCAGTACTTC
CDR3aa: CASSVKEAQYF

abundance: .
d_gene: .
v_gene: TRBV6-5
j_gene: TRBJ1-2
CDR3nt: TGTGCCAGCAGTCGGACACAGTCCTATGGCTACACCTTC
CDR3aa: CASSRTQSYGYTF

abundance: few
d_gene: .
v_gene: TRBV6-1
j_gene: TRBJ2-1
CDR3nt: TGTGCCAGCTTTCTAGCATCCAATGAGCAGTTCTTC
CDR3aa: CASFLASNEQFF

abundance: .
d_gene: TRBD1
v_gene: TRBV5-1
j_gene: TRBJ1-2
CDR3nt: TGCGCCAGCAGCTTGGAGACAGGGGCCGGTGGCTACACCTTC
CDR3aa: CASSLETGAGGYTF

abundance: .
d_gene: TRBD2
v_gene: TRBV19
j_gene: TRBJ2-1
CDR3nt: TGTGCCAGACAGGGACTAGCGTCCACCTACAATGAGCAGTTCTTC
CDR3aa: CARQGLASTYNEQFF

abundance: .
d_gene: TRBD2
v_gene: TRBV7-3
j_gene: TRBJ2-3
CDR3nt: TGTGCCAGCAGCTTGACTAGCGGGAGGGCAGATACGCAGTATTTT
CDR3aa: CASSLTSGRADTQYF

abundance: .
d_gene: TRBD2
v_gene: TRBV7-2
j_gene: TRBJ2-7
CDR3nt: TGTGCCAGCAGCCCTACTCGGGGGGGAAACGAGCAGTACTTC
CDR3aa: CASSPTRGGNEQYF

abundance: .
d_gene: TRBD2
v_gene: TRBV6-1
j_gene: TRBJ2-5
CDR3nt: TGTGCCAGCGGGAGCGGGACTCTACTCCAAGAGACCCAGTACTTC
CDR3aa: CASGSGTLLQETQYF

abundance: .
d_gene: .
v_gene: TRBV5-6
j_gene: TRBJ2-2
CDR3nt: TGTGCCAGCAGCCCGAGGTCGGTACACCGGGGAGCTGTTTTT
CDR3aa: CASSPRSVHRGAVF

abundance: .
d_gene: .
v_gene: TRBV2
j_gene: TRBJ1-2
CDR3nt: TGTGCCAGCAGTCGCGAAGATGCGGGGGCCTATGGCTACACCTTC
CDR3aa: CASSREDAGAYGYTF

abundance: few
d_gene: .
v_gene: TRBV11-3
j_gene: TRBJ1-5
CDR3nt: TGTGCCAGCAGCTTAAGTGCGGGTCAGCCCCAGCATTTT
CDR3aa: CASSLSAGQPQHF

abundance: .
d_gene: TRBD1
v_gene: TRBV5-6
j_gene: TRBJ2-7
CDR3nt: TGTGCCAGCACCGGACAGGGTCCCTACGAGCAGTACTTC
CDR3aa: CASTGQGPYEQYF

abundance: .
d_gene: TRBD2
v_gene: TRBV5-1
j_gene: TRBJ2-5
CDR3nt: TGCGCCAGCAGCCGGGGGGGGACAACATGGGTCCAAGAGACCCAGTACTTC
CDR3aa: CASSRGGTTWVQETQYF

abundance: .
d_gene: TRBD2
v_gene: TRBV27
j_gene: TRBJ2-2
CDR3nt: TGTGCCAGCAGCCCAGCGGGATCGAACACCGGGGAGCTGTTTTTT
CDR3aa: CASSPAGSNTGELFF